Listed below are T cell receptor beta chains from one sample, sequenced in a study of blood T cells in healthy people across ages. TCRdb used MiXCR to reprocess the 5' RACE reads, holding one entry per CDR3 protein. Among roughly 1.6 million distinct CDR3 sequences listed, around 35% were seen once. The material sequenced was blood. The receptors shown here come from a woman in her 30s in good health. CDR3s include the opening cysteine and the closing phenylalanine or tryptophan. A D gene is named only where the DNA matches it firmly. Size is stated for part of the rows, as once, few or many counts, or as a class when the clone is expanded.

clone_size: -; j_call: TRBJ1-2; d_call: TRBD1; v_call: TRBV2; cdr3_aa: CAVGQGTFGYTF; cdr3_nt: TGTGCCGTGGGACAGGGCACATTTGGCTACACCTTC
clone_size: few; j_call: TRBJ1-5; d_call: -; v_call: TRBV20-1; cdr3_aa: CSARAGARGQPQHF; cdr3_nt: TGCAGTGCTAGAGCGGGGGCCCGGGGTCAGCCCCAGCATTTT
clone_size: few; j_call: TRBJ2-5; d_call: -; v_call: TRBV4-2; cdr3_aa: CASSQERSEQETQYF; cdr3_nt: TGTGCCAGCAGCCAAGAACGGTCAGAACAAGAGACCCAGTACTTC
clone_size: few; j_call: TRBJ2-5; d_call: -; v_call: TRBV5-1; cdr3_aa: CASSPEGVQETQYF; cdr3_nt: TGCGCCAGCAGCCCTGAGGGGGTTCAAGAGACCCAGTACTTC
clone_size: -; j_call: TRBJ2-7; d_call: TRBD1; v_call: TRBV7-9; cdr3_aa: CASSRGQGNFYEQYF; cdr3_nt: TGTGCCAGCAGCCGGGGACAGGGCAATTTCTACGAGCAGTACTTC
clone_size: -; j_call: TRBJ1-2; d_call: TRBD1; v_call: TRBV7-3; cdr3_aa: CTSSWTGGAGGYTF; cdr3_nt: TGTACCAGCAGCTGGACAGGGGGCGCAGGGGGCTACACCTTC
clone_size: -; j_call: TRBJ1-1; d_call: -; v_call: TRBV4-1; cdr3_aa: CASSQDFVVGTEAFF; cdr3_nt: TGCGCCAGCAGCCAAGATTTCGTAGTAGGCACTGAAGCTTTCTTT
clone_size: -; j_call: TRBJ2-5; d_call: -; v_call: TRBV11-2; cdr3_aa: CASSLGSTSQETQYF; cdr3_nt: TGTGCCAGCAGCTTAGGATCGACAAGCCAAGAGACCCAGTACTTC
clone_size: -; j_call: TRBJ1-3; d_call: TRBD1; v_call: TRBV5-1; cdr3_aa: CASSHRGDSGNTIYF; cdr3_nt: TGCGCCAGCAGCCACAGGGGGGACTCTGGAAACACCATATATTTT
clone_size: few; j_call: TRBJ2-5; d_call: -; v_call: TRBV7-3; cdr3_aa: CASSSGSGKGAQYF; cdr3_nt: TGTGCCAGCAGCTCAGGGTCCGGAAAGGGGGCCCAGTACTTC
clone_size: -; j_call: TRBJ1-2; d_call: -; v_call: TRBV5-6; cdr3_aa: CASSWTDSLYYGYTF; cdr3_nt: TGTGCCAGCAGCTGGACCGACTCCTTATACTATGGCTACACCTTC
clone_size: -; j_call: TRBJ2-2; d_call: -; v_call: TRBV7-2; cdr3_aa: CASSTRRLNTGELFF; cdr3_nt: TGTGCCAGCAGCACCCGACGGTTGAACACCGGGGAGCTGTTTTTT
clone_size: -; j_call: TRBJ2-5; d_call: -; v_call: TRBV3-1; cdr3_aa: CASSPFAGQETQYF; cdr3_nt: TGTGCCAGCAGCCCCTTTGCCGGACAAGAGACCCAGTACTTC
clone_size: -; j_call: TRBJ1-1; d_call: -; v_call: TRBV12-3/TRBV12-4; cdr3_aa: CASSILGTEAFF; cdr3_nt: TGTGCCAGCAGTATCCTCGGGACTGAAGCTTTCTTT
clone_size: many; j_call: TRBJ2-7; d_call: -; v_call: TRBV4-1; cdr3_aa: CASSQNPDRGYEQYF; cdr3_nt: TGCGCCAGCAGCCAAAACCCGGACAGAGGATACGAGCAGTACTTC
clone_size: -; j_call: TRBJ2-2; d_call: -; v_call: TRBV29-1; cdr3_aa: CSVVASGTNTGERFF; cdr3_nt: -
clone_size: few; j_call: TRBJ2-5; d_call: -; v_call: TRBV12-3/TRBV12-4; cdr3_aa: CASREQGMETQYF; cdr3_nt: TGTGCCAGCAGGGAACAGGGAATGGAGACCCAGTACTTC
clone_size: -; j_call: TRBJ2-1; d_call: TRBD2; v_call: TRBV7-2; cdr3_aa: CASSRLASGEYNEQFF; cdr3_nt: TGTGCCAGCAGCCGTCTTGCCAGCGGGGAATACAATGAGCAGTTCTTC
clone_size: -; j_call: TRBJ1-1; d_call: -; v_call: TRBV20-1; cdr3_aa: CSASSSGDTEAFF; cdr3_nt: TGCAGTGCTAGTAGTAGTGGGGATACTGAAGCTTTCTTT
clone_size: -; j_call: TRBJ2-1; d_call: -; v_call: TRBV20-1; cdr3_aa: CSARGGQRNEQFF; cdr3_nt: TGCAGTGCTCGAGGGGGACAACGTAATGAGCAGTTCTTC
clone_size: -; j_call: TRBJ2-5; d_call: TRBD1; v_call: TRBV5-5; cdr3_aa: CASSLAGGAGQETQYF; cdr3_nt: TGTGCCAGCAGCTTGGCAGGGGGCGCGGGTCAAGAGACCCAGTACTTC
clone_size: -; j_call: TRBJ2-7; d_call: TRBD1; v_call: TRBV18; cdr3_aa: CASSPSTGGLGEQYF; cdr3_nt: TGTGCCAGCTCACCCTCGACAGGGGGCCTAGGCGAGCAGTACTTC
clone_size: -; j_call: TRBJ2-5; d_call: TRBD2; v_call: TRBV9; cdr3_aa: CASSPGGIQETQYF; cdr3_nt: TGTGCCAGCAGTCCCGGGGGGATCCAAGAGACCCAGTACTTC
clone_size: -; j_call: TRBJ2-7; d_call: TRBD1; v_call: TRBV30; cdr3_aa: CAWAGTGAAYEQYF; cdr3_nt: TGTGCCTGGGCCGGGACAGGGGCGGCCTACGAGCAGTACTTC
clone_size: few; j_call: TRBJ2-1; d_call: TRBD1; v_call: TRBV6-5; cdr3_aa: CASSSRSRTGRHEQFF; cdr3_nt: TGTGCCAGCAGTTCCCGGAGCCGGACAGGGCGGCATGAGCAGTTCTTC
clone_size: -; j_call: TRBJ2-5; d_call: TRBD2; v_call: TRBV20-1; cdr3_aa: CGASSASGNVGTQYF; cdr3_nt: TGCGGTGCTAGTTCGGCTAGCGGGAATGTTGGGACCCAGTACTTC
clone_size: -; j_call: TRBJ1-4; d_call: TRBD1; v_call: TRBV6-6; cdr3_aa: CASNLDRESEKLFF; cdr3_nt: TGTGCCAGCAACCTCGACAGGGAAAGTGAAAAACTGTTTTTT
clone_size: -; j_call: TRBJ1-5; d_call: TRBD1; v_call: TRBV6-1; cdr3_aa: CASSQQGANQPQHF; cdr3_nt: TGTGCCAGCAGTCAACAGGGGGCTAATCAGCCCCAGCATTTT
clone_size: -; j_call: TRBJ2-3; d_call: -; v_call: TRBV9; cdr3_aa: CASSVSGTLTDTQYF; cdr3_nt: TGTGCCAGCAGCGTATCAGGGACACTCACAGATACGCAGTATTTT
clone_size: few; j_call: TRBJ1-2; d_call: -; v_call: TRBV2; cdr3_aa: CASSDQGYQYGYTF; cdr3_nt: TGTGCCAGCAGTGACCAGGGGTATCAGTATGGCTACACCTTC
clone_size: few; j_call: TRBJ2-1; d_call: TRBD1; v_call: TRBV9; cdr3_aa: CASSEQGIHYNEQFF; cdr3_nt: TGTGCCAGCAGCGAACAGGGGATTCACTACAATGAGCAGTTCTTC
clone_size: -; j_call: TRBJ2-3; d_call: -; v_call: TRBV6-1; cdr3_aa: CAARQASTSTDTQYF; cdr3_nt: TGTGCCGCCCGGCAGGCGTCGACTAGCACAGATACGCAGTATTTT
clone_size: -; j_call: TRBJ2-2; d_call: -; v_call: TRBV29-1; cdr3_aa: CSVEVISRGTGELFF; cdr3_nt: TGCAGCGTTGAAGTTATAAGCCGGGGGACCGGGGAGCTGTTTTTT
clone_size: -; j_call: TRBJ1-2; d_call: TRBD1; v_call: TRBV20-1; cdr3_aa: CRVRERDRAYGYTF; cdr3_nt: TGCAGAGTACGAGAACGGGACAGGGCCTATGGCTACACCTTC
clone_size: -; j_call: TRBJ1-1; d_call: -; v_call: TRBV6-1; cdr3_aa: CASSENGADYMNTEAFF; cdr3_nt: TGTGCCAGCAGTGAAAATGGGGCAGATTACATGAACACTGAAGCTTTCTTT
clone_size: -; j_call: TRBJ2-1; d_call: TRBD1; v_call: TRBV28; cdr3_aa: CASRLRDRVRHEQFF; cdr3_nt: TGTGCCAGCAGGCTCCGGGACAGGGTGCGCCATGAGCAGTTCTTC
clone_size: few; j_call: TRBJ2-2; d_call: -; v_call: TRBV3-1; cdr3_aa: CASSQSVAGELFF; cdr3_nt: TGTGCCAGCAGCCAATCGGTGGCCGGGGAGCTGTTTTTT
clone_size: -; j_call: TRBJ2-1; d_call: TRBD2; v_call: TRBV5-1; cdr3_aa: CASSGTSGPNNEQFF; cdr3_nt: TGCGCCAGCAGCGGGACTAGCGGCCCAAACAATGAGCAGTTCTTC
clone_size: few; j_call: TRBJ2-5; d_call: TRBD2; v_call: TRBV28; cdr3_aa: CASSSPSGPGETQYF; cdr3_nt: TGTGCCAGCAGTTCTCCTAGCGGCCCCGGGGAGACCCAGTACTTC
clone_size: few; j_call: TRBJ2-7; d_call: TRBD2; v_call: TRBV15; cdr3_aa: CATSRSQTSGGPLEPYEQYF; cdr3_nt: TGTGCCACCAGCAGATCCCAGACTAGCGGGGGGCCCCTGGAACCCTACGAGCAGTACTTC
clone_size: few; j_call: TRBJ2-7; d_call: -; v_call: TRBV5-1; cdr3_aa: CASSFSPGSSYEQYF; cdr3_nt: TGCGCCAGCAGCTTCTCCCCCGGGAGCTCCTACGAGCAGTACTTC
clone_size: -; j_call: TRBJ2-3; d_call: -; v_call: TRBV5-1; cdr3_aa: CASSLGPGASTDAQYF; cdr3_nt: TGCGCCAGCAGCTTGGGTCCGGGAGCTAGCACAGATGCGCAGTATTTT
clone_size: -; j_call: TRBJ2-1; d_call: -; v_call: TRBV14; cdr3_aa: CASSQIGPNEQFF; cdr3_nt: TGTGCCAGCAGCCAAATTGGTCCCAATGAGCAGTTCTTC
clone_size: few; j_call: TRBJ1-2; d_call: TRBD1; v_call: TRBV20-1; cdr3_aa: CSARERGGQGVYGYTF; cdr3_nt: TGCAGTGCTAGAGAGAGAGGGGGACAGGGAGTCTATGGCTACACCTTC
clone_size: few; j_call: TRBJ1-1; d_call: -; v_call: TRBV3-1; cdr3_aa: CASSQPENTEAFF; cdr3_nt: TGTGCCAGCAGCCAGCCGGAGAACACTGAAGCTTTCTTT
clone_size: -; j_call: TRBJ2-5; d_call: -; v_call: TRBV27; cdr3_aa: CASSFSRGSGETQYF; cdr3_nt: TGTGCCAGCAGTTTCTCGCGGGGATCGGGAGAGACCCAGTACTTC
clone_size: few; j_call: TRBJ1-1; d_call: TRBD1; v_call: TRBV5-1; cdr3_aa: CASSSKPPGQGTEAFF; cdr3_nt: TGCGCCAGCAGCTCTAAGCCCCCGGGACAGGGGACTGAAGCTTTCTTT